This TCR beta chain was sequenced for a study of tumor-infiltrating lymphocytes in primary liver carcinoma. Study conclusions and caveats: Tumors and blood were compared for top-250-clone fraction, and tumors had the significantly higher value (p = 0.039). Lesser overlap characterized tumor-adjacent and tumor-blood pairs relative to tumor region pairs.

A constant-region primer served to make TCR beta cDNA from about 0.45 ug total RNA. Generation of the TCR beta libraries relied on three nested multiplex PCR rounds using slightly modified ARM-PCR. TCRdb re-derived calls from the multiplex PCR reads in MiXCR, one entry per CDR3 protein. The sample lists roughly 100,000 distinct CDR3 sequences, around 84% seen once, with 15% to 25% in the top ten. Points on this clonotype: Antigen: not known. One junction end disagrees with the germline gene, perhaps due to a read error.

The tissue used was unsorted bulk material of about 19-30 mg. RNA and DNA were co-extracted from it with the AllPrep DNA/RNA mini kit. The sample consisted of liver tumor tissue from sampling region 3. The subset was: tumor region T3, left-lateral pole. This sequence originates from a man in his forties or fifties with primary liver carcinoma and hepatitis B virus infection.

In DNA, the CDR3 is TGTGCCAGCAGCCCTGCCGGGACTCGGAACACTGGGGAGCTGTTTTTT. It is translated as CASSPAGTRNTGELFF. V gene TRBV6-6 combines with J gene TRBJ2-2, with D possibly being TRBD2 (6 bases). Germline CDR1 and CDR2: MNHNY and SVGAGI (reference sequence). The CDR3 is 16 residues long.